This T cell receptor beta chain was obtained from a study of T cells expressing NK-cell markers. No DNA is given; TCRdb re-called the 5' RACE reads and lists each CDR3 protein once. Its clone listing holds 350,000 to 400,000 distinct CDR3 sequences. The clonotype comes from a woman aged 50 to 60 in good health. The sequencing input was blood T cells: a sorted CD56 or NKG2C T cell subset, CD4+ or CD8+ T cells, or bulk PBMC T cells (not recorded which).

The CDR3 here is CASSSVAGGVYNEQFF. This chain connects TRBV12-3 or TRBV12-4 to TRBJ2-1; TCRdb's D call, TRBD2, is unchecked because there is no DNA. This CDR3 is 16 amino acids long.